This T cell receptor (beta chain) comes out of a study of OX40 agonist ivuxolimab in advanced cancers. Describing the broader study: The costimulatory receptor OX40 (CD134) was targeted by ivuxolimab, a fully human IgG2 agonistic monoclonal antibody. Intravenous ivuxolimab was administered to patients every 2 weeks at six dose levels: 0.01, 0.1, 0.3, 1.5, 3 and 10 mg/kg. Among the 52 dose-escalation patients, approximately 20 had hepatocellular carcinoma, 15 or so melanoma, 9 renal cell carcinoma and 9 head and neck cancer. In the dose-escalation cohort, around four fifths of patients were male, and the mean age was approximately 60 years, with a range of about 23 to 80. Patients were allowed to have had prior anti-PD-1, anti-PD-L1 or anti-CTLA-4 therapy, and roughly 40% of the dose-escalation patients had been treated with checkpoint inhibitors. Partial responses were achieved by three dose-escalation patients, of whom one had hepatocellular carcinoma and two had cutaneous melanoma. The point of sequencing TCRbeta in the periphery was to test whether ivuxolimab changed TCR sequence diversity and drove clonal T-cell expansion. The paper describes the monotherapy dose-escalation part (N of about 52 patients) of the phase I trial of ivuxolimab. General findings and caveats noted by the study authors: The antigen specificity of the clonally expanded peripheral T cells was not determined. At doses of 0.1 to 3.0 mg/kg, clonal expansion of both CD4+ and CD8+ blood T cells was observed from baseline to week 6. Low levels of normalized T-cell clonal expansion were also shown by some nonresponding patients. After ivuxolimab, CD8+ T cells had more expanded clones than CD4+ T cells on average. In partial responders in the 0.1-3.0 mg/kg groups, normalized peripheral clonal expansion was found to be among the lowest, especially among CD8+ T cells.

Genomic DNA was isolated from the sorted cells so that the TCRbeta CDR3 region could be sequenced. The immunoSEQ Assay was used for sequencing of TCRbeta CDR3 regions. In its TCRdb copy, this immuneACCESS table keeps in-frame sequences only and misses some clones. Where compared with another copy, unresolved V genes explain less than half of these, and the others have no known cause. The sample yields approximately 74,000 clones; approximately 93% were counted once. The ten largest make up about 0.3% of the sample. A remark on this clone: This clone's antigen is unknown. Base-call qualities are not available, and no considerably larger clone is one nucleotide away.

The trial excluded patients who had a history of autoimmune disease or were on systemic immunosuppression. In every dose cohort, peripheral blood was drawn for TCR sequencing at baseline, cycle 4 day 1, and cycle 7 day 1. The samples were taken from a phase I, first-in-human, multicenter, open-label dose-escalation trial of ivuxolimab. Adults with locally advanced or metastatic head and neck squamous cell, hepatocellular, melanoma or renal cell carcinoma were enrolled in the trial. Before TCR sequencing, CD4+ T cells and CD8+ T cells from peripheral blood were sorted into separate populations. The CDR3 spans 19 residues, from the cysteine through the phenylalanine. CDR3 DNA is the only sequence kept; it has 57 bases, read in frame from the first base. Trimming accounts for 7 bases at V and 0 bases at J, while the number of junction bases matched to no gene is 12. The germline V gene (reference sequence) specifies LNHDA as CDR1 and SQIVND as CDR2.

The input for sequencing was CD4+ or CD8+ T cells sorted from blood, taken in a trial of the OX40 agonist ivuxolimab. This sequence was found in an adult with an advanced solid tumor such as melanoma, head and neck, liver or kidney cancer. This chain is built from TRBV19 and TRBJ2-6; TRBD2 aligns with 10 central bases. The CDR3 protein is CASTAFGLAVHSGANVLTF. The DNA is TGTGCCAGTACCGCTTTTGGACTAGCGGTTCACTCTGGGGCCAACGTCCTGACTTTC.